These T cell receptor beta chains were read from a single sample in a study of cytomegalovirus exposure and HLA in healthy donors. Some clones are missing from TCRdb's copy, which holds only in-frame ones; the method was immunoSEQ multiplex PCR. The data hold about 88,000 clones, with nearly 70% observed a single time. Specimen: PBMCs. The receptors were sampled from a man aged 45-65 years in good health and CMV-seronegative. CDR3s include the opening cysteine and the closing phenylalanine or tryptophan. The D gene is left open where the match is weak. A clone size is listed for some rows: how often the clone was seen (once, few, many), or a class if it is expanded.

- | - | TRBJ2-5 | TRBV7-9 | CASSLLGVQETQYF | TGTGCCAGCAGCTTATTGGGAGTTCAAGAGACCCAGTACTTC
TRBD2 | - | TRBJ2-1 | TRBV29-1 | CSVEVWGGRWYNEQFF | TGCAGCGTTGAAGTGTGGGGGGGAAGGTGGTACAATGAGCAGTTCTTC
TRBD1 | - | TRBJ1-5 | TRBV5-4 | CASSQGQGSQPQHF | TGTGCCAGCAGCCAAGGACAGGGAAGTCAGCCCCAGCATTTT
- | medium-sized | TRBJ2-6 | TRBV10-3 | CAIRQVVASGANVLTF | TGTGCCATCAGACAGGTCGTGGCGTCGGGGGCCAACGTCCTGACTTTC
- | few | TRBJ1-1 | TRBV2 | CASSAESHTEAFF | TGTGCCAGCAGTGCTGAGTCCCACACTGAAGCTTTCTTT
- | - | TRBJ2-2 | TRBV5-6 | CASSPYRATGELFF | TGTGCCAGCAGCCCATACAGGGCCACCGGGGAGCTGTTTTTT
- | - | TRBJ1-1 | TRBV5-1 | CASSFIAGNTEAFF | TGCGCCAGCAGCTTTATCGCGGGGAACACTGAAGCTTTCTTT
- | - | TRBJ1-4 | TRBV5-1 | CASSFGPQGTNEKLFF | TGCGCCAGCAGCTTCGGGCCCCAGGGCACTAATGAAAAACTGTTTTTT
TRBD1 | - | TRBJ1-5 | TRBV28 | CASSPGQGFASNQPQHF | TGTGCCAGCAGTCCGGGACAGGGATTTGCGAGCAATCAGCCCCAGCATTTT
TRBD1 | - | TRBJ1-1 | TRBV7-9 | CASSPQGDGTEAFF | TGTGCCAGCAGCCCACAGGGGGATGGCACTGAAGCTTTCTTT
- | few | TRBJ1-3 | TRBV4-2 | CASSQQRGGGNTIYF | TGTGCCAGCAGCCAACAGAGGGGAGGTGGAAACACCATATATTTT
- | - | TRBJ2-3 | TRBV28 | CASSLVSLWDTQYF | TGTGCCAGCAGTTTGGTCTCCCTATGGGATACGCAGTATTTT
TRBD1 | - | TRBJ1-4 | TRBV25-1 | CASSEGGTGEVEKLFF | TGTGCCAGCAGTGAAGGGGGGACAGGGGAAGTGGAAAAACTGTTTTTT
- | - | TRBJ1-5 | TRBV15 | CATSRGRQKNQPQHF | TGTGCCACCAGCAGAGGGAGACAGAAAAATCAGCCCCAGCATTTT
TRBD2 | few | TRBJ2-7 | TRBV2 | CASRGTSVALRKQYF | TGTGCCAGCAGGGGTACTAGCGTAGCCCTTAGAAAGCAGTACTTC
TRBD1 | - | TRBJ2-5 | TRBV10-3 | CAARQGKETQYF | TGTGCCGCCCGACAGGGTAAAGAGACCCAGTACTTC
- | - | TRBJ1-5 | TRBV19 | CASKRDIYQPQHF | TGTGCCAGTAAAAGGGACATATATCAGCCCCAGCATTTT
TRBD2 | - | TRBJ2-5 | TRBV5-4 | CASSGLALQETQYF | TGTGCCAGCAGCGGACTAGCTTTACAAGAGACCCAGTACTTC
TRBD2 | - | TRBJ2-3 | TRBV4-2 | CASSVRTGRALTDTQYF | TGTGCCAGCAGCGTTCGCACCGGGAGGGCCCTCACAGATACGCAGTATTTT
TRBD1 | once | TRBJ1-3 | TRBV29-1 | CSAGDSGNTIYF | TGCAGCGCTGGGGACAGTGGAAACACCATATATTTT
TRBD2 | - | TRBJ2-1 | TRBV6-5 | CASTPVGGYNEQFF | TGTGCCAGCACCCCTGTCGGGGGGTACAATGAGCAGTTCTTC
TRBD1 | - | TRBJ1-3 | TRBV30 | CAWQGGSGNTIYF | TGTGCCTGGCAGGGGGGCTCTGGAAACACCATATATTTT
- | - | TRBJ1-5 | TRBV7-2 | CASSSRGWSNQPQHF | TGTGCCAGCAGCAGTAGGGGTTGGAGCAATCAGCCCCAGCATTTT
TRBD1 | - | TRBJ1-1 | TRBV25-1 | CASSGDRGGTEAFF | TGTGCCAGCAGTGGGGACAGGGGGGGAACTGAAGCTTTCTTT
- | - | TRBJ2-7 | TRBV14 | CASSRHGGQASSYEQYF | TGTGCCAGCAGCCGACACGGAGGGCAGGCCAGCTCCTACGAGCAGTACTTC
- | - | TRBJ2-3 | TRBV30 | CAWNSGDTQYF | TGTGCCTGGAACTCTGGTGATACGCAGTATTTT
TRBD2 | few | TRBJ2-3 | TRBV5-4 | CASSLVGRGAVDTQYF | TGTGCCAGCAGCTTGGTAGGGCGGGGGGCGGTAGATACGCAGTATTTT